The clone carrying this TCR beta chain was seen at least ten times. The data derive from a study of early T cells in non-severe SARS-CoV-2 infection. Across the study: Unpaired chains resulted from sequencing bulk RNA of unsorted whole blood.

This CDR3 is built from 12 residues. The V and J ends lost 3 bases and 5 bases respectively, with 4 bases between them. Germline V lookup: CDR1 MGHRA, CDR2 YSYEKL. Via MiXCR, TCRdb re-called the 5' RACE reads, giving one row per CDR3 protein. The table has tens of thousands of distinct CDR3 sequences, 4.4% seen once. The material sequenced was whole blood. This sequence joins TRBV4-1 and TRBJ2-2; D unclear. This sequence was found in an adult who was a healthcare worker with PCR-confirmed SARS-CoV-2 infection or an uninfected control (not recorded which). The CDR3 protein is CASSQKTGELFF. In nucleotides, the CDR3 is TGCGCCAGCAGCCAGAAGACCGGGGAGCTGTTTTTT.